This entry lists 21 T cell receptor beta chains sequenced from one sample in a study of response to subunit inactivated influenza vaccine. TCRdb fed the RT-PCR reads into MiXCR, producing one record per CDR3 protein. The table has 540,000 or so distinct CDR3 sequences, about an eighth seen once. Sample: PBMCs from blood, taken roughly 45 days after vaccination. These TCRs come from a man aged 50 or older who received an inactivated influenza vaccine.

This clonotype was counted ten times or more. V gene TRBV15 combines with J gene TRBJ2-1; 9 bases match TRBD1. The CDR3 sequence is 16 residues long. Losses at the gene ends were 8 bases for V and 3 bases for J; bases not matched to a gene: 11. Germline V gene lookup returns CDR1 LNHNV and CDR2 YYDKDF (reference sequence). In DNA form, the CDR3 reads TGTGCCACCGAAAGAGGGGGGACAGGGATCTACAATGAGCAGTTCTTC. This gives the protein CATERGGTGIYNEQFF.

To note about this clonotype: This CDR3 is missing its conserved last phenylalanine or tryptophan, likely due to a read error. This chain's CDR3 is CAISPGRSRTDTQYL. CDR3 DNA sequence: TGTGCCATCAGTCCAGGACGTAGCCGCACAGATACGCAGTATCTT. The V and J genes are TRBV10-3 and TRBJ2-3; D remains unclear. Germline-derived CDR1 and CDR2 are ENHRY and SYGVKD. Trimming stripped 5 bases from V and 1 base from J, with 13 bases between. CDR3 length: 15 residues.

This clonotype has at least ten counts. The genes are TRBV28 and TRBJ2-3, with 8 bases that match TRBD2. The CDR3 contains 17 residues. The V gene end was trimmed by 3 bases and the J gene end by 2 bases; junction bases not matched to a gene: 10. Germline-derived CDR1 and CDR2 are MDHEN and SYDVKM. CDR3 nucleotide sequence: TGTGCCAGCAGTTTCCCCCTTGAGCGGGGGAACACAGATACGCAGTATTTT. This codes for CASSFPLERGNTDTQYF.

Many counts were recorded for this clonotype. The J gene is TRBJ2-5, the V gene TRBV5-1; the match to TRBD1 covers 9 bases. The germline V gene has CDR1 SGHRS and CDR2 YFSETQ. The CDR3 has 15 amino acids. V lost 4 bases and J lost 1; bases outside the gene matches: 5. CDR3 region: CASSRDRVGQETQYF. The DNA for the CDR3 is TGCGCCAGCAGCCGGGACAGGGTGGGCCAAGAGACCCAGTACTTC.

This clonotype was picked up a small number of times. The chain employs TRBV9 and TRBJ2-5; tentative D call: TRBD1 (5 bases). Germline V lookup: CDR1 SGDLS, CDR2 YYNGEE. The CDR3 totals 15 residues. V shed 0 bases and J shed 6 bases, with 15 bases lying between them. The CDR3 region is CASSVVAGFVKTQYF. CDR3 bases: TGTGCCAGCAGCGTAGTGGCAGGGTTCGTAAAGACCCAGTACTTC.

This clonotype was counted between two and nine times. V usage is TRBV20-1 and J usage is TRBJ2-7; 10 bases align to TRBD2. In germline, CDR1 is DFQATT, CDR2 SNEGSKA (reference sequence). V lost 7 bases and J lost 3; bases outside the gene matches: 12. This CDR3 is built from 15 residues. The CDR3 loop is CSGTSGVLSGYEQYF. DNA of the CDR3: TGCAGTGGGACTAGCGGAGTCCTCTCGGGCTACGAGCAGTACTTC.

This clonotype was counted many times. V usage is TRBV7-2 and J usage is TRBJ2-5; D ambiguous. Trimming shortened V by 5 bases and J by 1 base, and 14 bases separated the two germline ends. CDR1 SGHTA and CDR2 FQGNSA come from the germline V gene. The CDR3 has 15 residues. The CDR3 here is CASSRISPFQETQYF. In nucleotides, the CDR3 is TGTGCCAGCAGCCGCATCAGCCCCTTCCAAGAGACCCAGTACTTC.

J is TRBJ1-1 and V is TRBV20-1, with D perhaps matching TRBD1 (6 bases). CDR3 length equals 14 residues. V dropped 5 bases and J dropped 1 base, with 14 bases sitting between them. CDR1 is DFQATT, CDR2 SNEGSKA, per germline (reference sequence). The CDR3, as DNA: TGCAGTGCTCTCCGGGACAACCAGAACACTGAAGCTTTCTTT. The encoded protein is CSALRDNQNTEAFF.

A few counts support this clonotype. The J gene is TRBJ2-1, the V gene TRBV11-2, with D possibly being TRBD2 (5 bases). This CDR3 region has 15 residues. V was cut by 2 bases and J by 10 bases, with 18 bases left in between. The germline V gene encodes CDR1 SGHAT and CDR2 FQNNGV. CDR3 protein: CASSLSDLEAAEQFF. CDR3 sequence (DNA): TGTGCCAGCAGCTTATCGGATTTGGAGGCAGCGGAGCAGTTCTTC.

The J gene is TRBJ2-5, the V gene TRBV5-1, with a weak D call TRBD1 (5 bases). Trimming cost V 4 bases and J 1 base, with 11 bases left between them. The CDR3 consists of 14 residues. Germline lookup yields CDR1 SGHRS and CDR2 YFSETQ. The CDR3 DNA sequence: TGCGCCAGCAGCCAGGATAGGGGCCAAGAGACCCAGTACTTC. This codes for CASSQDRGQETQYF.

The rearrangement uses TRBV29-1 and TRBJ2-1, with TRBD1 identical over 8 bases. The ends lost 5 bases at V and 3 bases at J; junction bases unmatched: 9. Germline V gene data show CDR1 as SQVTM and CDR2 as ANQGSEA. This CDR3 region has 15 residues. The CDR3 reads CSVSDRGRNYNEQFF. CDR3 nucleotides: TGCAGCGTTTCAGACAGGGGTCGAAACTACAATGAGCAGTTCTTC.

This clonotype was observed many times. This chain joins TRBV5-5 and TRBJ1-5; D possibly corresponds to TRBD1 (5 bases). This CDR3 spans 15 amino acids. Germline CDR1 reads SGHKS; CDR2 reads YYEKEE (reference sequence). Trimming removed 1 base at V and 6 bases at J, with 14 bases between. Here the CDR3 DNA reads TGTGCCAGCAGCTTGTATATGGGGGTCGGTCAGCCCCAGCATTTT. This sequence encodes CASSLYMGVGQPQHF.

This clonotype appeared a few times. The chain joins TRBV12-3 or TRBV12-4 to TRBJ1-3, with D unclear. The CDR3 covers 14 residues. With 6 bases removed from V and 6 bases from J, the gap between germline ends came to 15 bases. In nucleotides, the CDR3 is TGTGCCAGCAGCTACGACTACCGCCCAAACACCATATATTTT. Amino acids: CASSYDYRPNTIYF.

This clonotype showed up just a few times. This chain's CDR3 is CATEGQSHYEQYF. CDR3 coding DNA: TGTGCCACTGAAGGGCAGTCCCACTACGAGCAGTACTTC. V usage is TRBV6-2 or TRBV6-3 and J usage is TRBJ2-7, with D uncertain. Germline CDR1 MNHEY, CDR2 SVGEGT. The CDR3 is made up of 13 amino acids. V dropped 10 bases and J dropped 3 bases, with 16 bases sitting between them.

The CDR3: CAIGTGSSYEQYF. The CDR3 DNA follows: TGTGCCATCGGGACAGGGTCCTCCTACGAGCAGTACTTC. The chain employs TRBV10-3 and TRBJ2-7; TRBD1 agrees at 9 bases. Germline V gene lookup returns CDR1 ENHRY and CDR2 SYGVKD. CDR3 size: 13 residues. Trimming took 8 bases from V and 0 from J; bases not matched to a gene: 2.

This clonotype showed up many times. CDR3 nucleotides: TGCAGTGCTAGAGATTGGAGTTCCAGGGATGAGCAGTTCTTC. Encoded protein: CSARDWSSRDEQFF. The gene calls are TRBV20-1 and TRBJ2-1; TRBD1 might be the D (5 bases). Germline CDR1 reads DFQATT; CDR2 reads SNEGSKA (reference sequence). V lost 0 bases, J lost 8 bases, and 14 bases lay in between. There are 14 residues in the CDR3.

This clonotype was found a few times. V is TRBV14 and J is TRBJ2-1; the match to TRBD2 covers 7 bases. J lost 3 bases, V lost 1 base, and 3 bases had no gene match. Germline values: CDR1 SGHDN, CDR2 FVKESK. This CDR3 is built from 15 residues. For the CDR3, the DNA is TGTGCCAGCAGCCAAGGACTAGCTATCTACAATGAGCAGTTCTTC. Amino acid sequence: CASSQGLAIYNEQFF.

The CDR3 DNA follows: TGTGCCAGCAGTTACTCGTCGGGGTTCTACGAGCAGTACTTC. It is translated as CASSYSSGFYEQYF. The chain joins TRBV6-2 or TRBV6-3 to TRBJ2-7, with D possibly matching TRBD2 (5 bases). Between the trimmed V and J ends, which lost 0 bases and 3 bases, there was a span of 9 bases. Germline loops: CDR1 MNHEY, CDR2 SVGEGT. The CDR3 has 14 residues.

The rearrangement uses TRBV20-1 and TRBJ2-5; TRBD2 aligns across 10 bases. Germline loops: CDR1 DFQATT, CDR2 SNEGSKA (reference sequence). The V and J ends lost 4 bases and 1 base, in that order; junction bases with no gene match: 3. The CDR3 covers 14 residues. The CDR3 sequence is CSAKRGGVQETQYF. CDR3 bases: TGCAGTGCTAAGCGGGGGGGGGTCCAAGAGACCCAGTACTTC.

This clonotype was seen a few times. The V call is TRBV7-9, the J call TRBJ2-5; D might be TRBD2 (6 bases). V lost 4 bases to trimming and J lost 1 base, with 10 bases between them. The V gene's germline CDR1 is SEHNR and CDR2 FQNEAQ (reference sequence). This CDR3 is built from 14 residues. DNA for the CDR3: TGTGCCAGCAGCTCCCTAGCGACCCAAGAGACCCAGTACTTC. Its translation: CASSSLATQETQYF.

The chain combines TRBV7-9 with TRBJ2-3; 8 bases match TRBD1. With 3 bases clipped from V and 0 bases from J, the junction kept 5 bases outside the gene matches. Looked up from germline, CDR1 is SEHNR and CDR2 is FQNEAQ (reference sequence). The CDR3 loop spans 16 amino acids. The CDR3 DNA is TGTGCCAGCAGCTTCACAGGGGGAAGGAGCACAGATACGCAGTATTTT. Translation: CASSFTGGRSTDTQYF.